The 14 T cell receptor beta chains presented below share a single source sample, sequenced in a study of blood T cells in healthy people across ages. Next came a second PCR, run for about 6 to 11 cycles, which used a sample-barcoded 5' primer along with a J-beta primer mix. TCRdb re-called the 5' RACE reads through MiXCR, storing one row per CDR3 protein. The sample has 550,000 to 750,000 distinct CDR3 sequences, about 21% seen once. Source material: blood. The receptors were gathered from a man in his sixties or seventies in good health.

This clonotype showed up many times. The chain combines TRBV7-8 with TRBJ2-5; D may be TRBD1 (6 bases). The V gene lost 0 bases and the J gene lost 5 bases, with 10 bases spanning the gap. The CDR3 loop spans 14 amino acids. Per the germline V gene, CDR1 is SGHVS and CDR2 is FQNEAQ. The CDR3 nucleotides are TGTGCCAGCAGCTTAGCGGACAGACGGGAGACCCAGTACTTC. Its protein product is CASSLADRRETQYF.

The chain links TRBV11-2 to TRBJ2-7; D may be TRBD1 (6 bases). Germline lookup yields CDR1 SGHAT and CDR2 FQNNGV. The CDR3 is 14 amino acids. The V gene lost 5 bases and the J gene lost 3 bases, with 14 bases spanning the gap. This chain's CDR3 is CASSPRQESYEQYF. CDR3 coding DNA: TGTGCCAGCAGCCCTCGACAGGAGAGCTACGAGCAGTACTTC.

This clonotype was picked up a small number of times. This chain connects TRBV5-5 to TRBJ2-7; TRBD2 matches at 15 bases. Unmatched junction bases numbered 8, after V lost 5 bases and J lost 5 bases. The CDR3 spans 16 residues. Germline CDR1 SGHKS, CDR2 YYEKEE (reference sequence). This CDR3 is CASSFGLAGGLDEQYF. CDR3 DNA sequence: TGTGCCAGCAGTTTCGGACTAGCGGGAGGGCTCGACGAGCAGTACTTC.

The rearrangement uses TRBV12-5 and TRBJ2-1; D uncertain. Trimming took 2 bases from V and 4 from J, leaving 18 bases between them. CDR1 is LGHNT and CDR2 is FRNRAP in the germline V gene. The CDR3 runs to 17 residues. This CDR3 is CASGLPSREPLYNEQFF. The CDR3 coding sequence is TGTGCTAGTGGTTTGCCTTCAAGGGAACCGCTATACAATGAGCAGTTCTTC.

Worth noting for this clonotype: At one of its ends the junction is not consistent with the germline gene, which may arise from a read error. The chain uses TRBV5-1 and TRBJ2-1; D might be TRBD1 or TRBD2, each matching 7 bases. This CDR3 is built from 15 residues. CDR1 and CDR2 (germline): SGHRS, YFSETQ. The DNA for the CDR3 is TGCGCCAGCAGTTCCCCCCAGGGGGACTACAATGAGCGGTTCTTC. This translates into CASSSPQGDYNERFF.

The rearrangement joins TRBV20-1 to TRBJ2-3; 11 positions match TRBD2. Germline CDR1 DFQATT, CDR2 SNEGSKA (reference sequence). The CDR3 is made up of 16 amino acids. The J segment lost 2 bases and the V segment lost 6 bases, leaving 10 bases of the junction unmatched. This CDR3 is CSADGVAGGNTDTQYF. DNA for the CDR3: TGCAGTGCGGACGGAGTAGCGGGAGGGAACACAGATACGCAGTATTTT.

This clonotype was seen a few times. This chain connects TRBV25-1 to TRBJ1-3; D uncertain. The CDR3 loop spans 15 amino acids. Germline V gene sequence: CDR1 MGHDK, CDR2 SYGVNS. With 2 bases removed from V and 2 bases from J, the gap between germline ends came to 10 bases. Written as DNA, the CDR3 is TGTGCCAGCAGTGAAACTCGGGATCCTGGAAACACCATATATTTT. It is translated as CASSETRDPGNTIYF.

This clonotype has more than one count but fewer than ten. The chain links TRBV25-1 to TRBJ2-5; 11 bases agree with TRBD2. Trimming removed 1 base from V and 5 bases from J; junction bases left unmatched: 3. Germline-derived CDR1 and CDR2 are MGHDK and SYGVNS. This CDR3 contains 15 residues. The CDR3 DNA is TGTGCCAGCAGTGAATCGGGACTAGCGGCCGAGACCCAGTACTTC. It yields the protein CASSESGLAAETQYF.

V is TRBV21-1 and J is TRBJ2-4; the table's TRBD1 call for D was not verified on the DNA. TRBV21-1 is deemed a pseudogene. The CDR3 has 17 amino acids. The CDR3 DNA sequence: TGTGCCAGCAGACTTCCTAGACAGAACTCCTTTAAAGGCATTCAGTACTTC. Residues: CASRLPRQNSFKGIQYF.

This clonotype came up a few times. The chain's CDR3 is CASSFASGRYGEQFF. In DNA form, the CDR3 reads TGTGCCAGCAGTTTCGCTAGCGGGAGGTATGGTGAGCAGTTCTTC. V gene TRBV12-3 or TRBV12-4 combines with J gene TRBJ2-1, with 11 bases aligning to TRBD2. V lost 3 bases to trimming and J lost 9 bases; unmatched junction nucleotides: 7. This CDR3 is built from 15 residues.

This clonotype was seen more than once but under ten times. The genes are TRBV9 and TRBJ2-5; D not certain. The end of the DNA is better explained by TRBJ2-7, so the J call may be wrong. Germline CDR1 is SGDLS and CDR2 is YYNGEE. This CDR3 region has 16 residues. Here the CDR3 reads CASSVAADQNSYEQYF. Written as DNA, the CDR3 is TGTGCCAGCAGCGTAGCTGCGGACCAGAATTCCTACGAGCAGTACTTC.

The V call is TRBV3-1, the J call TRBJ2-1; the D gene is possibly TRBD2 (5 bases). The CDR3 covers 14 residues. Germline values: CDR1 LGHDT, CDR2 YNNKEL (reference sequence). V was trimmed by 1 base and J by 4 bases, leaving 8 bases between them. The CDR3 region is CASSQALDYNEQFF. The CDR3 bases are TGTGCCAGCAGCCAAGCACTAGATTACAATGAGCAGTTCTTC.

This clonotype was seen more than once but under ten times. The chain couples TRBV7-9 to TRBJ1-1; D gene ambiguous. Germline lookup yields CDR1 SEHNR and CDR2 FQNEAQ (reference sequence). The CDR3 is 15 amino acids. V lost 0 bases and J lost 1, with 9 bases in between. The CDR3 loop reads CASSLAPDENTEAFF. The CDR3 DNA follows: TGTGCCAGCAGCTTAGCGCCGGACGAGAACACTGAAGCTTTCTTT.

The rearrangement uses TRBV6-5 and TRBJ2-2, with D uncertain. Germline V gene data show CDR1 as MNHEY and CDR2 as SVGAGI. The CDR3 runs 11 residues. V was pared by 7 bases and J by 9 bases, with 9 bases between. This chain's CDR3 is CASILPRELFF. CDR3 nucleotides: TGTGCCAGCATTCTCCCTCGGGAGCTGTTTTTT.